This entry features one T cell receptor (beta chain) sequence. Its antigen target is currently unknown. Base qualities are not recorded, but no much larger clone differs from it by a single base. The sample is drawn from a study of T cells in Graves' hyperthyroidism and ophthalmopathy (dated by TCRdb to between 2019 and 2020). The study in broad terms: Peripheral blood was sampled at the time of initial diagnosis, prior to any treatment. After sampling, hyperthyroidism patients received methimazole starting at 30 mg daily, and ophthalmopathy patients received high-dose intravenous methylprednisolone. To identify TCR V-J signatures that set the groups apart, the researchers used a discovery cohort of about a hundred patients, made up of around 42 with Graves' ophthalmopathy and approximately 57 with stable Graves' hyperthyroidism. Prospective prediction of ophthalmopathy was tested in an independent validation cohort of approximately 18 hyperthyroidism patients and some 17 patients who later progressed to ophthalmopathy. For training and testing, the 95 to 100 patients in the discovery cohort were randomly divided in a 7:3 ratio. Thyroid tissue and blood T-cell repertoires from about six Graves' hyperthyroidism patients were also compared in the study. The paper describes TCR Vbeta CDR3 sequencing of roughly 130 peripheral blood samples, made up of 40 to 45 ophthalmopathy patients, 70 to 75 hyperthyroidism patients and some 17 progressor patients. Summary of the overall study and its limitations: Sample size was not statistically predetermined, and blinding of investigators to group allocation was not performed. In cross-validation, a model built on a 13 V-J signature told ophthalmopathy apart from stable hyperthyroidism with approximately 91% sensitivity and roughly 82% specificity, and in testing the same model reached 80%/75%. Most expanded thyroid clonotypes (frequency above 0.001) were also detected in blood, a finding suggesting that blood repertoires may reflect thyroid immune responses. In validation, progression to ophthalmopathy was predicted by the model with almost 71% sensitivity and roughly 72% specificity, a median of 6.5 months before onset.

The TCR beta CDR3 regions were amplified from RNA transcripts. The first round of RT-PCR for the TCR CDR3 was performed with the HTBI primer set and the Qiagen OneStep RT-PCR kit. The libraries were constructed in a second round of multiplex PCR and then size-selected and purified. The libraries were sequenced on an Illumina HiSeq2000 using paired-end 100 bp reads. On the study's bioinformatics: Raw data were processed with SOAPnuke, discarding reads with adapters, uncalled bases, mean Phred below 15, or no exact constant-primer or identifier match. High-quality paired reads were merged with COPE v1.2.5, and unique nucleotide sequences were defined as clonotypes. MiTCR v1.1 was used to align the clonotypes against IMGT TRBV, TRBD and TRBJ reference segments. Only V-J combinations with frequency above 0.0001, covering about 99% of repertoires, were analysed. A TCS score was defined as the ratio of F50 (clonal expansion) to E x V (chaos), with BLOSUM62-based TCRdist applied between CDR3 peptides within each V-J. Welch's t-statistics and random forest reduced around 520 V-J features to about 13, which were used in a naive Bayes classifier (R e1071). TCRdb took the public reads, trimmed them with fastp at Q25, ran MiXCR for clone calling and kept in-frame beta chains. Each CDR3 protein appears once, grouped with its most common genes and DNA. It is TCRdb's table, rather than the study itself, that gives the V and J calls and clone size. The sample table shows 250,000 to 300,000 distinct CDR3 sequences, and roughly 19% are seen once. 39% of the sample is taken by the ten largest.

The CDR3, cysteine through phenylalanine, is 14 amino acids long. CDR3 DNA is the only sequence kept; it has 42 bases, read in frame from the first base. Cut back by 2 bases and 8 bases, the V and J ends lie 12 bases apart. The germline V gene yields MNHNS for CDR1 and SASEGT for CDR2. Ophthalmopathy patients had moderately to severely active disease, Clinical Activity Score of at least 3, NOSPECS grade of at least 4, and duration under 3 months. Exclusion was applied to patients with uncontrolled infections, other autoimmune diseases, pregnancy or lactation. Clinical symptoms, serum thyroxine and TRAb, thyroid ultrasound, and orbital computed tomography formed the basis for the diagnoses. PBMCs were isolated from around 10 ml of fresh peripheral blood by Ficoll-Paque density gradient centrifugation. Total RNA was extracted using Trizol reagent, and RNA quality was assessed on an Agilent 2100 Bioanalyzer.

The sequence was collected from a man between 45 and 60 years old with Graves' ophthalmopathy. The chain is made from TRBV6-1 and TRBJ1-4, with the D segment identity uncertain. Sequenced input: blood. The nucleotide sequence is TGTGCCAGCAGTGAAAACAGATTAGCGGAAAAACTGTTTTTT. This translates into CASSENRLAEKLFF.